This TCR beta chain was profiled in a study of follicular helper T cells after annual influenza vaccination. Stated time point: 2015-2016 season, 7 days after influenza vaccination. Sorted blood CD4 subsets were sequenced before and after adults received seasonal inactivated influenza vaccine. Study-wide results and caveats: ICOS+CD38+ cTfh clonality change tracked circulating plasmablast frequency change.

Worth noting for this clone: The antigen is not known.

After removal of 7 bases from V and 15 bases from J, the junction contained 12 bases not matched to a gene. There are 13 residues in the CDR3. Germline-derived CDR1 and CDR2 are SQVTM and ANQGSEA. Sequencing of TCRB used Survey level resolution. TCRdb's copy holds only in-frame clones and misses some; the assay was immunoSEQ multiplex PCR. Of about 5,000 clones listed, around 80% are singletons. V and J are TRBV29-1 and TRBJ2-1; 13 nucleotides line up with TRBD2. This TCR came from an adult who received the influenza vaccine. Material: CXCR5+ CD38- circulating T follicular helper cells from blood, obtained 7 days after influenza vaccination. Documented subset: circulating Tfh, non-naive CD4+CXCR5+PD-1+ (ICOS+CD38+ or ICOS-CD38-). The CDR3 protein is CSANGLAGDHGFF. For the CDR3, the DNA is TGCAGCGCCAACGGACTAGCGGGGGACCACGGGTTCTTC.